Listed below are T cell receptor beta chains from one sample, sequenced in a study of blood T cell repertoires in COVID-19. Clones were read by immunoSEQ multiplex PCR, and TCRdb kept only the in-frame ones, dropping some. The sample yields approximately 280,000 clones, about 82% seen once. The specimen was peripheral blood. The origin of the receptors is a man in his fifties or sixties with active or convalescent COVID-19. The CDR3 runs from the conserved cysteine through the conserved F or W. Fields, in order: clone size, J gene, D gene, CDR3 length, V gene, CDR3 protein, CDR3 DNA. A D gene is named only where the DNA matches it firmly. Size is omitted from some rows. Given values are once, few, many or a class for expanded clones.

NA TRBJ1-3 NA 18 TRBV4-1 CASSHPGSGSSSGNTIYF TGCGCCAGCAGCCATCCCGGATCGGGGTCATCCTCTGGAAACACCATATATTTT
NA TRBJ2-3 NA 15 TRBV2 CASSFGSGSTDTQYF TGTGCCAGCAGTTTCGGGAGCGGGAGCACAGATACGCAGTATTTT
NA TRBJ2-1 TRBD2 15 TRBV15 CATSRDLASGSSQFF TGTGCCACCAGCAGAGATTTGGCTAGCGGGAGCTCCCAGTTCTTC
NA TRBJ2-2 TRBD2 15 TRBV6-6 CASTLLAPDTGELFF TGTGCCAGCACCCTACTAGCGCCCGACACCGGGGAGCTGTTTTTT
NA TRBJ1-2 NA 12 TRBV11-2 CASARRGYGYTF TGTGCCAGCGCCCGCCGAGGCTATGGCTACACCTTC
NA TRBJ2-5 NA 17 TRBV11-3 CASSLFPGSANQETQYF TGTGCCAGCAGCTTATTCCCAGGGTCAGCGAACCAAGAGACCCAGTACTTC
NA TRBJ2-4 TRBD1 15 TRBV7-8 CASSRGQGGGNIQYF TGTGCCAGCAGCAGAGGACAGGGCGGAGGAAACATTCAGTACTTC
few TRBJ2-2 TRBD1 14 TRBV29-1 CSVAQGGRTGELFF TGCAGCGTTGCGCAAGGGGGCAGGACCGGGGAGCTGTTTTTT
NA TRBJ2-5 NA 12 TRBV12-5 CASGAGGETQYF TGTGCTAGTGGGGCGGGTGGAGAGACCCAGTACTTC
NA TRBJ2-1 TRBD2 16 TRBV4-2 CASSPMTSGSTNEQFF TGTGCCAGCAGCCCAATGACTAGCGGGAGTACTAATGAGCAGTTCTTC
few TRBJ1-2 TRBD1 13 TRBV10-3 CAISVDRVYGYTF TGTGCCATCAGCGTAGACAGGGTCTATGGCTACACCTTC
NA TRBJ1-2 TRBD1 14 TRBV10-3 CAISEPTGGHGYTF TGTGCCATCAGTGAGCCTACAGGGGGCCATGGCTACACCTTC
NA TRBJ1-1 NA 14 TRBV30 CAWNIQGIQTEAFF TGTGCCTGGAATATACAGGGAATCCAAACTGAAGCTTTCTTT
NA TRBJ1-4 TRBD1 13 TRBV29-1 CSVQGQGGEKLFF TGCAGCGTTCAAGGTCAGGGGGGAGAAAAACTGTTTTTT
NA TRBJ2-7 TRBD2 22 TRBV5-1 CASTRVPPGGAGGTHHSYEQYF TGCGCCAGCACCCGCGTTCCGCCCGGAGGCGCGGGGGGGACCCACCATTCCTACGAGCAGTACTTC
NA TRBJ1-2 TRBD1 13 TRBV29-1 CSVGTGFNYGYTF TGCAGCGTTGGGACAGGTTTTAACTATGGCTACACCTTC
NA TRBJ1-3 NA 16 TRBV28 CATILGSLDSGNTIYF TGTGCCACCATCTTGGGCAGCTTGGACTCTGGAAACACCATATATTTT
few TRBJ1-1 NA 17 TRBV5-6 CASSLASAGVRRPEAFF TGTGCCAGCAGCTTGGCGAGTGCAGGGGTTCGACGGCCTGAAGCTTTCTTT
NA TRBJ1-2 TRBD1 16 TRBV7-9 CASSLGSGQGAKGYTF TGTGCCAGCAGCTTAGGATCGGGACAGGGGGCGAAGGGCTACACCTTC
NA TRBJ1-5 NA 15 TRBV28 CAAVGGHFNNQPQHF TGTGCCGCCGTCGGGGGGCACTTCAACAATCAGCCCCAGCATTTT
once TRBJ1-1 TRBD1 15 TRBV4-3 CASSHGTGLNTEAFF TGCGCCAGCAGCCATGGGACAGGCTTGAACACTGAAGCTTTCTTT
few TRBJ1-1 NA 13 TRBV4-2 CASSQVRGTEAFF TGTGCCAGCAGCCAAGTGCGGGGGACTGAAGCTTTCTTT
NA TRBJ2-7 TRBD2 11 TRBV5-4 CASSLAGEQYF TGTGCCAGCAGCCTAGCGGGCGAGCAGTACTTC
NA TRBJ2-1 TRBD1 16 TRBV19 CASSPTGGVWIDEQFF TGTGCCAGTAGTCCCACAGGGGGAGTCTGGATCGACGAGCAGTTCTTC
NA TRBJ2-1 TRBD2 14 TRBV27 CASSLPLAGGEQFF TGTGCCAGCAGTTTACCACTAGCGGGAGGCGAGCAGTTCTTC
NA TRBJ1-2 NA 13 TRBV5-4 CASSLGAQEGYTF TGTGCCAGCAGCTTGGGGGCCCAGGAAGGCTACACCTTC
once TRBJ2-5 TRBD2 15 TRBV30 CAWNRGQAGGETQYF TGTGCCTGGAACAGAGGGCAAGCGGGGGGTGAGACCCAGTACTTC
NA TRBJ1-1 NA 15 TRBV19 CASSFYGEKNTEAFF TGTGCCAGTAGTTTTTACGGGGAGAAGAACACTGAAGCTTTCTTT
NA TRBJ1-2 NA 16 TRBV4-2 CASSQEQGSPHYGYTF TGTGCCAGCAGCCAGGAACAGGGCTCCCCACACTATGGCTACACCTTC
NA TRBJ2-7 NA 14 TRBV2 CASGTQGFSYEQYF TGTGCCAGCGGCACACAGGGTTTCTCCTACGAGCAGTACTTC
NA TRBJ1-4 NA 14 TRBV6-5 CATKMGGAGEKLFF TGTGCCACCAAAATGGGGGGGGCTGGGGAAAAACTGTTTTTT
NA TRBJ2-2 NA 14 TRBV5-1 CASSSIGSGGELFF TGCGCCAGCAGCTCAATTGGGTCGGGCGGGGAGCTGTTTTTT
NA TRBJ2-2 NA 14 TRBV6-5 CASSTRSKAGELFF TGTGCCAGCAGTACTAGGAGCAAAGCCGGGGAGCTGTTTTTT
NA TRBJ2-7 NA 13 TRBV7-8 CASRGDASYEQYF TGTGCCAGCAGGGGAGATGCCTCCTACGAGCAGTACTTC
NA TRBJ2-1 NA 15 TRBV6-2/TRBV6-3 CASSTSQGLNLLQFF TGTGCCAGCAGCACATCCCAGGGACTCAACCTGCTTCAGTTCTTC
once TRBJ2-6 NA 16 TRBV19 CASSHQGVGGANVLTF TGTGCCAGTAGTCACCAGGGTGTCGGGGGGGCCAACGTCCTGACTTTC
NA TRBJ2-4 TRBD2 16 TRBV19 CASSILAGLAKNIQYF TGTGCCAGTAGTATCCTAGCGGGATTAGCCAAAAACATTCAGTACTTC
NA TRBJ1-5 NA 13 TRBV6-4 CASSEEQGKPQHF TGTGCCAGCAGTGAGGAACAGGGAAAGCCCCAGCATTTT
NA TRBJ2-3 TRBD2 17 TRBV7-2 CASSLARLAGPGVPEYF TGTGCCAGCAGCTTAGCCCGACTAGCGGGACCTGGGGTGCCCGAGTATTTT
NA TRBJ1-1 TRBD1 14 TRBV27 CASKPGQGNTEAFF TGTGCCAGCAAACCGGGACAGGGAAACACTGAAGCTTTCTTT
NA TRBJ2-7 TRBD2 13 TRBV10-1 CATKAGPPYEQYF TGCGCCACTAAAGCGGGACCCCCTTACGAGCAGTACTTC
NA TRBJ2-2 TRBD2 13 TRBV2 CASSAGGPGELFF TGTGCCAGCAGTGCGGGAGGGCCCGGGGAGCTGTTTTTT
NA TRBJ2-1 TRBD2 15 TRBV6-2/TRBV6-3 CASSPEREAYNEQFF TGTGCCAGCAGCCCAGAGCGGGAGGCCTACAATGAGCAGTTCTTC